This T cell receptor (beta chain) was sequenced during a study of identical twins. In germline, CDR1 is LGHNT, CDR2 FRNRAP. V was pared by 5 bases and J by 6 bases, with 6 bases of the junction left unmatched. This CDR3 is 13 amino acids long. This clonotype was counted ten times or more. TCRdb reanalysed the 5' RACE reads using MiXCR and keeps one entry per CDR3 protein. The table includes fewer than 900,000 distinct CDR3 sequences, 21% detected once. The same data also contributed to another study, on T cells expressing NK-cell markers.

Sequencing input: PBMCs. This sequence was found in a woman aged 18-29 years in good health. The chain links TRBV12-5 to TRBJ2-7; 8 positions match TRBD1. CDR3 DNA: TGTGCTAGTGGTCCGTGGACAGGGCGCGAGCAGTACTTC. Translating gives CASGPWTGREQYF.